This T cell receptor (beta chain) was documented in a study of beta chain features in type 1 diabetes. This clone was seen more than once but under ten times. Reverse transcribing all isolated RNA meant expressed TCRB transcripts were sequenced. Libraries were prepared by immunoSEQ multiplex PCR; TCRdb keeps only in-frame clonotypes and omits some of them. This repertoire shows 150,000 or so clones, roughly 9.1% found once; its top ten account for about 2.1%. Sorting based on CD45RO/CCR7/CD25/CD127/CD95/CD27 separated CD4+ naive, central memory, regulatory and stem cell-like memory cells. The ends were cut back, 8 bases at V and 6 bases at J, with 16 bases in the middle. Germline-derived CDR1 and CDR2 are MNHEY and SVGAGI. This CDR3 contains 13 residues.

V gene TRBV6-5 combines with J gene TRBJ1-2, with D possibly matching TRBD1 (5 bases). Sequencing was done on a sample of central memory CD4+ T cells from blood. The receptor comes from a woman aged 18-29 years in good health. The CDR3 DNA reads as TGTGCCAGCCTGGGGGGGAATCGGGATGGCTACACCTTC. It translates to CASLGGNRDGYTF.